The TCR beta chain under discussion was sequenced for a study of cytomegalovirus exposure and HLA in healthy donors. Study-level results: Generally TCR sequences proved uncommon, though certain public TCRs appeared in numerous donors.

The CDR3 totals 17 residues. V shed 7 bases, J shed 4 bases, and the junction held 9 bases outside the gene matches. The germline V gene has CDR1 SNHLY and CDR2 FYNNEI. Regarding this clone: Antigen unknown.

PCR employed 60 Vbeta and 13 Jbeta primers. As handled by the study authors: The count from a later analysis was roughly 80 million unique TCR beta chains, some 10 million of them shared. Some clones are missing from TCRdb's copy, which holds only in-frame ones; the method was immunoSEQ multiplex PCR. That table is the source of V, J and clone size, and D and trimming were worked out from the DNA. The sample has 200,000 to 250,000 clones, roughly 82% seen once. The sample was PBMCs. This clonotype originated in a woman between 40 and 55 years old in good health and CMV-seropositive. The rearrangement links TRBV2 to TRBJ2-1; 14 positions match TRBD2. As DNA, the CDR3 is TGTGCCAGCATTCCGGCGACTAGCGGGAGGGATTACAATGAGCAGTTCTTC. Its protein product is CASIPATSGRDYNEQFF.